Below, 31 T cell receptor beta chains from the same sample are listed, as sequenced in a study of blood T cells in healthy people across ages. Combining a sample-barcoded 5' primer with a J-beta primer mix, a second PCR ran for roughly 7 to 11 cycles. TCRdb fed the 5' RACE reads into MiXCR, producing one record per CDR3 protein. This sample has around 1.5 million distinct CDR3 sequences, with 59% found just once. Sequencing was done on a sample of blood. The receptors originated from a young man in good health.

This sequence joins TRBV7-2 and TRBJ2-5; D possibly matches TRBD1 or TRBD2 (5 bases each). The ends were cut back, 8 bases at V and 1 base at J, with 17 bases in the middle. This CDR3 region has 15 residues. Germline V gene data show CDR1 as SGHTA and CDR2 as FQGNSA. CDR3 nucleotide sequence: TGTGCCAGCCACCGGACCATGGGGACCCAAGAGACCCAGTACTTC. Translation gives CASHRTMGTQETQYF.

This chain joins TRBV11-2 and TRBJ2-7, with D uncertain. The DNA end is a closer match to TRBJ2-5, so the J assignment may be wrong. CDR3 length: 13 amino acids. Germline CDR1 and CDR2: SGHAT and FQNNGV. The CDR3, as DNA: TGTGCCAGCAGCTTACCCCCGAAGGAGACCCAGTACTTC. It translates to CASSLPPKETQYF.

The chain has TRBV21-1 and TRBJ1-2. TRBV21-1 is a known pseudogene. The CDR3 contains 11 residues. CDR3 sequence (DNA): TGTGCCAGCAGCAAAGTCAATGGCTACACCTTC. This encodes CASSKVNGYTF.

This chain connects TRBV5-1 to TRBJ2-3; 9 nucleotides align to TRBD2. The junction had 9 bases not matched to a gene; V was cut back by 5 bases and J by 2 bases. CDR1 SGHRS and CDR2 YFSETQ come from the germline V gene. This CDR3 spans 16 amino acids. CDR3 residues: CASRPASGGYTDTQYF. CDR3 nucleotide sequence: TGCGCCAGCAGACCAGCCAGCGGGGGGTACACAGATACGCAGTATTTT.

This clonotype was seen a handful of times. V gene TRBV9 combines with J gene TRBJ2-7, with 7 positions matching TRBD1. The CDR3 is 15 residues long. CDR1 SGDLS and CDR2 YYNGEE come from the germline V gene. With V trimmed by 7 bases and J by 2 bases, 12 bases remained unmatched. In nucleotides, the CDR3 is TGTGCCAGCGGCACCCGGGACAGCAACACCTACGAGCAGTACTTC. It translates to CASGTRDSNTYEQYF.

The genes are TRBV18 and TRBJ1-1; D might be TRBD1 (5 bases). The CDR3 consists of 12 residues. CDR1 and CDR2 (germline): KGHSH, LQKENI. The germline V and J ends were trimmed by 8 bases and 8 bases, with 15 bases remaining between them. In DNA form, the CDR3 reads TGTGCCAGCGCAAATGACAGAATAGAAGCTTTCTTT. The encoded protein is CASANDRIEAFF.

The CDR3, as DNA: TGCAGTGCTAGTAATTACGGCGGGAGTCCCTCCTACGAGCAGTACTTC. Translation gives CSASNYGGSPSYEQYF. The chain recombines TRBV20-1 with TRBJ2-7, with 7 positions matching TRBD2. Per the germline V gene, CDR1 is DFQATT and CDR2 is SNEGSKA (reference sequence). J was trimmed by 0 bases and V by 3 bases; bases with no gene match: 11. The CDR3 is 16 residues long.

The gene calls are TRBV12-3 or TRBV12-4 and TRBJ1-1, with a weak D call TRBD1 (5 bases). The CDR3 has 15 amino acids. With 3 bases removed from V and 6 bases from J, the gap between germline ends came to 17 bases. The CDR3 region is CASSFGRAGESEAFF. The CDR3 region has the DNA TGTGCCAGCAGTTTTGGCAGGGCTGGTGAATCTGAAGCTTTCTTT.

Notes on this clonotype: This may be a read error: a much more frequent sequence differs by one nucleotide. CDR3 DNA: TGCAGCGTTGATGAGGGCTACGAGCAGTACTTC. Translation gives CSVDEGYEQYF. The chain couples TRBV29-1 to TRBJ2-7; possible D gene TRBD2, 5 bases. There are 11 residues in the CDR3. Germline-derived CDR1 and CDR2 are SQVTM and ANQGSEA. The V end lost 3 bases, the J end lost 3 bases, and 6 bases lay between the germline ends.

V gene TRBV7-9 combines with J gene TRBJ1-2; 11 nucleotides match TRBD1. This CDR3 contains 16 residues. Per germline, CDR1 SEHNR and CDR2 FQNEAQ (reference sequence). J was trimmed by 6 bases and V by 6 bases; bases with no gene match: 12. This CDR3 reads CASRPEGDRGYNGYTF. The CDR3 bases are TGTGCCAGCAGACCCGAAGGGGACAGGGGGTATAATGGCTACACCTTC.

The sample holds a few counts of this clonotype. The chain uses TRBV7-9 and TRBJ2-3; no firm D call. CDR1 and CDR2 from the germline V gene are SEHNR and FQNEAQ (reference sequence). CDR3 length: 12 residues. V was cut by 3 bases and J by 6 bases, with 7 bases left in between. CDR3 sequence: CASSFGLDTQYF. Here the CDR3 DNA reads TGTGCCAGCAGCTTCGGGTTGGATACGCAGTATTTT.

The chain links TRBV7-9 to TRBJ2-4; perhaps D is TRBD1 or TRBD2 (5 bases each). The end of the DNA fits TRBJ2-7 better, so the J call may be wrong. The CDR3 is 15 residues long. Germline loops: CDR1 SEHNR, CDR2 FQNEAQ (reference sequence). This chain's CDR3 is CASSLNPPGPYEQYF. The CDR3 nucleotides are TGTGCCAGCAGCCTAAACCCCCCGGGACCCTACGAGCAGTACTTC.

CDR3 in DNA: TGTGCCTGGAGTGTCACCCTAACGGATTCACCCCTCCACTTT. Translated, it gives CAWSVTLTDSPLHF. The chain couples TRBV30 to TRBJ1-6; D call uncertain. V lost 0 bases and J lost 8, with 11 bases in between. In germline, CDR1 is GTSNPN, CDR2 SVGIG (reference sequence). The CDR3 spans 14 residues. The complete variable domain, with remaining parts taken from reference TRBV30 and TRBJ1-6, reads SQTIHQWPATLVQPVGSPLSLECTVEGTSNPNLYWYRQAAGRGLQLLFYSVGIGQISSEVPQNLSASRPQDRQFILSSKKLLLSDSGFYLCAWSVTLTDSPLHFGNGTRLTVT.

This chain connects TRBV12-3 or TRBV12-4 to TRBJ1-4; D remains ambiguous. The length of the CDR3 is 15 residues. V shed 6 bases and J shed 5 bases, with 16 bases lying between them. In nucleotides, the CDR3 is TGTGCCAGCAGCCCCGGTGAGGCAATAAATGAAAAACTGTTTTTT. This encodes CASSPGEAINEKLFF.

The chain couples TRBV2 to TRBJ2-7, with no clear D. The V end lost 8 bases, the J end lost 4 bases, and 12 bases lay between the germline ends. The CDR3 is 12 amino acids. Germline CDR1 and CDR2: SNHLY and FYNNEI. CDR3 loop: CASRLDLYEQYF. The CDR3 bases are TGTGCCAGCCGTCTAGACTTATACGAGCAGTACTTC.

The chain has TRBV6-1 and TRBJ1-2; D is ambiguous. Germline V gene sequence: CDR1 MNHNS, CDR2 SASEGT. Trimming took off 2 bases at V and 4 bases at J, with 17 bases between the two ends. There are 16 residues in the CDR3. The CDR3 here is CASSESAFLLVYGYTF. CDR3 nucleotides: TGTGCCAGCAGTGAAAGTGCTTTCCTATTGGTCTATGGCTACACCTTC.

V gene TRBV28 combines with J gene TRBJ2-1; 10 bases agree with TRBD1. The CDR3 totals 16 residues. Germline V CDR1 and CDR2: MDHEN, SYDVKM. The J segment lost 7 bases and the V segment lost 3 bases, leaving 9 bases of the junction unmatched. The CDR3 DNA reads as TGTGCCAGCAGTTTGGGGGGACAGGGGATTTTTAATGAGCAGTTCTTC. It codes for CASSLGGQGIFNEQFF.

The rearrangement uses TRBV29-1 and TRBJ1-6; 8 positions match TRBD1. Germline V gives CDR1 SQVTM, CDR2 ANQGSEA. The V segment lost 7 bases and the J segment 6 bases; nucleotides outside the gene matches: 11. CDR3 length: 15 residues. The CDR3 coding sequence is TGCAGCGCCACCGTGACAGGGGAGGTTAATTCACCCCTCCACTTT. It translates to CSATVTGEVNSPLHF.

This sequence joins TRBV19 and TRBJ1-5, with a possible D match to TRBD1 (5 bases). Germline V lookup: CDR1 LNHDA, CDR2 SQIVND (reference sequence). The length of the CDR3 is 15 residues. The V end was cut by 1 base, the J end by 0 bases, with 7 bases between. CDR3 amino acids: CASSIAGYSNQPQHF. The CDR3 DNA reads as TGTGCCAGTAGTATAGCAGGGTATAGCAATCAGCCCCAGCATTTT. The whole variable domain, filled in from reference TRBV19 and TRBJ1-5, reads DGGITQSPKYLFRKEGQNVTLSCEQNLNHDAMYWYRQDPGQGLRLIYYSQIVNDFQKGDIAEGYSVSREKKESFPLTVTSAQKNPTAFYLCASSIAGYSNQPQHFGDGTRLSIL.

The chain has TRBV29-1 and TRBJ1-4, with D unresolved. V lost 6 bases to trimming and J lost 5 bases, with 13 bases between them. Germline assignment: CDR1 SQVTM and CDR2 ANQGSEA. The CDR3 extends over 13 amino acids. The CDR3 DNA sequence: TGCAGCGTGAATATGGGGAACAATGAAAAACTGTTTTTT. Translating it yields CSVNMGNNEKLFF.

This clonotype was detected a few times. The chain links TRBV29-1 to TRBJ2-3; 10 nucleotides line up with TRBD2. The CDR3 covers 15 residues. The V gene's germline CDR1 is SQVTM and CDR2 ANQGSEA. Unmatched junction bases numbered 9, after V lost 7 bases and J lost 2 bases. This CDR3 is CSAMTSGFLTDTQYF. CDR3 bases: TGCAGCGCCATGACTAGCGGGTTTCTCACAGATACGCAGTATTTT.

This clonotype has just one count. This sequence joins TRBV30 and TRBJ2-3, with 7 bases lining up with TRBD2. From germline, CDR1 is GTSNPN and CDR2 SVGIG (reference sequence). The CDR3 is 14 amino acids. V was pared by 0 bases and J by 4 bases, with 4 bases of the junction left unmatched. CDR3 in DNA: TGTGCCTGGAGTGTTGGGACTACAGCAGATACGCAGTATTTT. This encodes CAWSVGTTADTQYF.

J is TRBJ2-7 and V is TRBV6-2 or TRBV6-3, with 9 bases matching TRBD1. The CDR3 sequence is 12 residues long. V shed 8 bases, J shed 9 bases, and the junction held 8 bases outside the gene matches. CDR1 and CDR2 from the germline V gene are MNHEY and SVGEGT. The CDR3 protein is CASGGTGRRQYF. In nucleotides, the CDR3 is TGTGCCAGCGGGGGGACAGGGCGAAGGCAGTACTTC.

This clonotype was seen a handful of times. The rearrangement joins TRBV7-2 to TRBJ2-1; TRBD2 is a possible D gene (5 bases). The DNA end favors TRBJ2-7, so the J call may be wrong. This CDR3 region has 12 residues. Germline assignment: CDR1 SGHTA and CDR2 FQGNSA. The CDR3 sequence: CASNLIEGEQYF. The CDR3 DNA reads TGTGCCAGCAACCTGATAGAGGGTGAGCAGTACTTC.

This chain's CDR3 is CASSWRCEAFF. CDR3 nucleotides: TGTGCCAGCAGTTGGCGATGTGAAGCTTTCTTT. The chain has TRBV6-1 and TRBJ1-1; D gene ambiguous. The CDR3 is 11 amino acids. Trimming removed 5 bases from V and 7 bases from J, with 8 bases in between. Germline lookup yields CDR1 MNHNS and CDR2 SASEGT.

The V call is TRBV6-1, the J call TRBJ2-7, with a weak D call TRBD1 (6 bases). Trimming removed 7 bases from V and 0 bases from J, with 10 bases in between. Germline V gives CDR1 MNHNS, CDR2 SASEGT. The CDR3 is made up of 13 amino acids. This chain's CDR3 is CASMRTDSYEQYF. As DNA, the CDR3 is TGTGCCAGCATGAGGACAGACTCCTACGAGCAGTACTTC.

This chain uses TRBV2 with TRBJ2-4, with 10 bases lining up with TRBD1. Germline-derived CDR1 and CDR2 are SNHLY and FYNNEI. Losses at the gene ends were 8 bases for V and 13 bases for J; bases not matched to a gene: 14. The CDR3 spans 14 residues. The CDR3 region has the DNA TGTGCCAGCCGGAGACAGGGGGCTCTGGAGGGGCAGTACTTC. It specifies CASRRQGALEGQYF.

This chain joins TRBV12-3 or TRBV12-4 and TRBJ1-5; 8 positions agree with TRBD1. Trimming took 5 bases from V and 6 from J; bases not matched to a gene: 9. The CDR3 runs to 15 residues. CDR3 amino acids: CASSILGQGAQPQHF. The CDR3 coding sequence is TGTGCCAGCAGTATTCTGGGGCAGGGGGCTCAGCCCCAGCATTTT.

The chain has TRBV4-1 and TRBJ1-4; TRBD1 is a possible D gene (5 bases). CDR3 length: 15 residues. The ends were cut back, 2 bases at V and 3 bases at J, with 10 bases in the middle. Per germline, CDR1 MGHRA and CDR2 YSYEKL. The CDR3 spells CASSQLSRANEKLFF. DNA of the CDR3: TGCGCCAGCAGCCAATTGAGCAGGGCTAATGAAAAACTGTTTTTT.

The V call is TRBV4-2, the J call TRBJ2-1; 7 bases map to TRBD2. This CDR3 has 15 amino acids. V shed 1 base, J shed 2 bases, and the junction held 2 bases outside the gene matches. Germline V gives CDR1 LGHNA, CDR2 YNFKEQ. CDR3 DNA: TGTGCCAGCAGCCAAGTGGGGAGGGCCTACAATGAGCAGTTCTTC. It yields the protein CASSQVGRAYNEQFF.

The gene calls are TRBV9 and TRBJ1-1, with D unresolved. V was trimmed by 0 bases and J by 2 bases, leaving 11 bases between them. This CDR3 is 15 amino acids long. Germline V gene data show CDR1 as SGDLS and CDR2 as YYNGEE. The CDR3 nucleotides are TGTGCCAGCAGCGTAGGGCTTGGGAGAAACACTGAAGCTTTCTTT. Protein: CASSVGLGRNTEAFF.